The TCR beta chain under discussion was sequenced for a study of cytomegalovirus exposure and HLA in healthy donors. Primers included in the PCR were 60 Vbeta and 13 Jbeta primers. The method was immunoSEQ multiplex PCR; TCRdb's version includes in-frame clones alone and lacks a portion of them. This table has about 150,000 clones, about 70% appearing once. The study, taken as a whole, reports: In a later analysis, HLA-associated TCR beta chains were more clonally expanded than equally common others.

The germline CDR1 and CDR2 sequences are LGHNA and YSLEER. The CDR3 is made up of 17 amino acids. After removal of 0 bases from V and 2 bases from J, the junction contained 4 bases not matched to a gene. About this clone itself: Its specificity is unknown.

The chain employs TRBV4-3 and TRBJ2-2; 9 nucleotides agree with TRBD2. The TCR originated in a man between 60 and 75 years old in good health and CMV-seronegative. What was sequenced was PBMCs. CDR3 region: CASSQDPSGTNTGELFF. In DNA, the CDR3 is TGCGCCAGCAGCCAAGATCCTAGCGGGACCAACACCGGGGAGCTGTTTTTT.